These 24 T cell receptor beta chains came from one sample sequenced in a study of Tregs in tolerant kidney transplant recipients. Sequencing was performed with immunoSEQ multiplex PCR; in TCRdb, only in-frame clones are kept and a portion is missing. Seen here are tens of thousands of clones, over 80% observed once, and the top ten hold about 4.6%. Sequenced sample: CD4+ T cells from blood. These TCRs come from a human donor in good health.

This clone was observed once. This chain uses TRBV6-6 with TRBJ2-3, with 8 positions matching TRBD2. Trimming cost V 8 bases and J 6 bases; bases outside gene matches: 1. From germline, CDR1 is MNHNY and CDR2 SVGAGI (reference sequence). The CDR3 contains 11 residues. The CDR3 DNA reads as TGTGCCAGCTTAGCGGGGGATACGCAGTATTTT. Amino acid sequence: CASLAGDTQYF.

The V gene is TRBV21-1, the J gene TRBJ2-7; the D call in the table, TRBD2, was not verified against the DNA. TRBV21-1 is marked as a pseudogene. The CDR3 has 16 residues. The DNA for the CDR3 is TGTGCCAGATCCCCGGCACCGGGAAACAGCTCCTACGAGCAGTACTTC. Translated, it gives CARSPAPGNSSYEQYF.

This rearrangement joins TRBV6-1 to TRBJ1-5; possibly TRBD1 for D (5 bases). Trimming pared 1 base from V and 4 bases from J, leaving 11 bases between. Germline loops: CDR1 MNHNS, CDR2 SASEGT. CDR3 length: 15 amino acids. CDR3 sequence reads: CASSEEMAGNQPQHF. The CDR3 DNA sequence: TGTGCCAGCAGTGAAGAGATGGCAGGGAATCAGCCCCAGCATTTT.

The V gene is TRBV18, the J gene TRBJ2-2; TRBD2 might be the D (5 bases). V lost 3 bases to trimming and J lost 5 bases, with 13 bases between them. The CDR3 covers 15 residues. CDR1 is KGHSH, CDR2 LQKENI, per germline. CDR3 in amino acids: CASSPSIGDTGELFF. The CDR3, as DNA: TGTGCCAGCTCACCCTCAATCGGGGATACCGGGGAGCTGTTTTTT.

The chain combines TRBV2 with TRBJ2-1; no firm D call. Germline assignment: CDR1 SNHLY and CDR2 FYNNEI. The CDR3 runs to 14 residues. Trimming stripped 8 bases from V and 1 base from J, with 12 bases between. This CDR3 reads CASGAGLSYNEQFF. The CDR3 nucleotides are TGTGCCAGCGGTGCCGGGTTGTCCTACAATGAGCAGTTCTTC.

The chain links TRBV7-2 to TRBJ1-1, with 8 positions matching TRBD1. J lost 6 bases, V lost 3 bases, and 6 bases had no gene match. In germline, CDR1 is SGHTA, CDR2 FQGNSA. The CDR3 is made up of 14 amino acids. CDR3 protein: CASSLDRVWAEAFF. CDR3 sequence (DNA): TGTGCCAGCAGCTTGGACAGGGTTTGGGCTGAAGCTTTCTTT. The whole variable domain, filled in from reference TRBV7-2 and TRBJ1-1, reads GAGVSQSPSNKVTEKGKDVELRCDPISGHTALYWYRQSLGQGLEFLIYFQGNSAPDKSGLPSDRFSAERTGGSVSTLTIQRTQQEDSAVYLCASSLDRVWAEAFFGQGTRLTVV.

CDR3 DNA: TGTGCCAGCAGCGCCACCCTACAAGGGGGCGATGAGCAGTTCTTC. Translated: CASSATLQGGDEQFF. The chain links TRBV7-8 to TRBJ2-1; the match to TRBD1 covers 7 bases. Trimming at V came to 5 bases and at J to 8 bases, leaving 12 bases not matched to a gene. This CDR3 has 15 residues. The germline CDR1 and CDR2 sequences are SGHVS and FQNEAQ.

The chain links TRBV5-4 to TRBJ2-1; 10 bases match TRBD2. After removal of 4 bases from V and 2 bases from J, the junction contained 6 bases not matched to a gene. The length of the CDR3 is 16 residues. Germline CDR1 and CDR2: SGHNT and YYREEE (reference sequence). CDR3 amino acids: CASSPSSGGAYNEQFF. The DNA of the CDR3 is TGTGCCAGCAGCCCCTCGAGCGGGGGGGCCTACAATGAGCAGTTCTTC.

This clone turned up a few times. V usage is TRBV7-9 and J usage is TRBJ2-3; D perhaps matches TRBD1 (6 bases). V was trimmed by 1 base and J by 0 bases, leaving 11 bases between them. The CDR3 consists of 16 residues. Germline assignment: CDR1 SEHNR and CDR2 FQNEAQ (reference sequence). The CDR3 nucleotides are TGTGCCAGCAGCTTAGAGGCAGGGGCTAGCACAGATACGCAGTATTTT. It is translated as CASSLEAGASTDTQYF. The full variable domain, in which reference TRBV7-9 and TRBJ2-3 provide the parts outside the CDR3, is DTGVSQNPRHKITKRGQNVTFRCDPISEHNRLYWYRQTLGQGPEFLTYFQNEAQLEKSRLLSDRFSAERPKGSFSTLEIQRTEQGDSAMYLCASSLEAGASTDTQYFGPGTRLTVL.

This rearrangement joins TRBV4-2 to TRBJ2-6; perhaps TRBD2 as D (5 bases). Germline V gives CDR1 LGHNA, CDR2 YNFKEQ. The V and J ends lost 5 bases and 2 bases respectively, with 13 bases between them. The CDR3 is made up of 16 amino acids. The CDR3 region is CASSVRTSAGANVLTF. CDR3 in DNA: TGTGCCAGCAGCGTCAGAACTAGTGCTGGGGCCAACGTCCTGACTTTC.

The chain links TRBV11-2 to TRBJ2-5, with D possibly being TRBD1 or TRBD2 (5 bases each). Looked up from germline, CDR1 is SGHAT and CDR2 is FQNNGV. The CDR3 length is 14 residues. Trimming pared 2 bases from V and 2 bases from J, leaving 9 bases between. CDR3 nucleotide sequence: TGTGCCAGCAGCTTACCGGGACGGCAAGAGACCCAGTACTTC. Amino acids: CASSLPGRQETQYF.

The V gene is TRBV6-1, the J gene TRBJ2-1; D is undetermined. The germline V gene has CDR1 MNHNS and CDR2 SASEGT. The CDR3 sequence is 15 residues long. Trimming removed 0 bases at V and 9 bases at J, with 15 bases between. The CDR3 loop reads CASSEAQVRSVEQFF. The CDR3 DNA follows: TGTGCCAGCAGTGAAGCGCAGGTTAGATCGGTTGAGCAGTTCTTC.

CDR3: CASTQGQIYGYTF. Written as DNA, the CDR3 is TGTGCCAGCACCCAGGGACAGATCTATGGCTACACCTTC. The rearrangement joins TRBV6-6 to TRBJ1-2, with 7 bases identical to TRBD1. Germline assignment: CDR1 MNHNY and CDR2 SVGAGI (reference sequence). With 7 bases clipped from V and 4 bases from J, the junction kept 6 bases outside the gene matches. This CDR3 is built from 13 residues.

The chain has TRBV5-1 and TRBJ1-5; 7 nucleotides line up with TRBD1. Germline V gene lookup returns CDR1 SGHRS and CDR2 YFSETQ. The CDR3 extends over 15 amino acids. Losses at the gene ends were 3 bases for V and 0 bases for J; bases not matched to a gene: 3. The CDR3 reads CASSSGTDSNQPQHF. The CDR3 nucleotides read TGCGCCAGCAGCTCAGGGACAGATAGCAATCAGCCCCAGCATTTT.

The rearrangement uses TRBV11-3 and TRBJ2-3, with D possibly matching TRBD2 (5 bases). The CDR3 extends over 14 amino acids. In germline, CDR1 is SGHNT, CDR2 YENEEA. Trimming cost V 5 bases and J 2 bases, with 11 bases left between them. The DNA of the CDR3 is TGTGCCAGCAGCACCCGGACTTACACAGATACGCAGTATTTT. This codes for CASSTRTYTDTQYF.

By proportion, this clone is medium-sized. This chain uses TRBV19 with TRBJ2-7; TRBD2 is a possible D gene (6 bases). CDR1 LNHDA and CDR2 SQIVND come from the germline V gene (reference sequence). V was trimmed by 5 bases and J by 1 base, leaving 12 bases between them. This CDR3 has 14 residues. For the CDR3, the DNA is TGTGCCAGTAGTTTTACGGAGGGATCCTACGAGCAGTACTTC. Protein sequence: CASSFTEGSYEQYF.

The rearrangement uses TRBV29-1 and TRBJ2-5; D unclear. The length of the CDR3 is 11 residues. Germline V gene data show CDR1 as SQVTM and CDR2 as ANQGSEA. The germline V and J ends were trimmed by 5 bases and 5 bases, with 9 bases remaining between them. DNA of the CDR3: TGCAGCGTTAGCCTAGGGGAGACCCAGTACTTC. It encodes CSVSLGETQYF. Combining the CDR3 with reference TRBV29-1 and TRBJ2-5 gives the whole variable domain SAVISQKPSRDICQRGTSLTIQCQVDSQVTMMFWYRQQPGQSLTLIATANQGSEATYESGFVIDKFPISRPNLTFSTLTVSNMSPEDSSIYLCSVSLGETQYFGPGTRLLVL.

The V gene is TRBV30, the J gene TRBJ1-3; TRBD1 agrees at 7 bases. The J segment lost 4 bases and the V segment lost 4 bases, leaving 7 bases of the junction unmatched. The CDR3 sequence is 14 residues long. CDR1 and CDR2 from the germline V gene are GTSNPN and SVGIG (reference sequence). CDR3 sequence (DNA): TGTGCCTGGACCTCGACAGGGAAGGGAAACACCATATATTTT. Residues: CAWTSTGKGNTIYF.

The V gene is TRBV4-2, the J gene TRBJ1-1; D is unresolved. Trimming cost V 8 bases and J 5 bases, with 18 bases left between them. The germline V gene encodes CDR1 LGHNA and CDR2 YNFKEQ. This CDR3 spans 14 amino acids. In nucleotides, the CDR3 is TGTGCCAGCTTCCGGACCGATGGCGGGACTGAAGCTTTCTTT. Translated: CASFRTDGGTEAFF.

The rearrangement joins TRBV10-3 to TRBJ1-1; D possibly corresponds to TRBD1 (6 bases). CDR3 length: 15 amino acids. V gave up 3 bases and J gave up 2 bases, with 13 bases separating them. CDR1 and CDR2 (germline): ENHRY, SYGVKD. CDR3 nucleotides: TGTGCCATCAGTGAAACCGCGGGGGCTAACACTGAAGCTTTCTTT. Its translation: CAISETAGANTEAFF.

V and J are TRBV2 and TRBJ1-4; D is undetermined. Per the germline V gene, CDR1 is SNHLY and CDR2 is FYNNEI. Deletions cut 9 bases from V and 1 base from J, with 9 bases between. This CDR3 comprises 13 residues. CDR3 bases: TGTGCCAGAGGCCGAGGAACTAATGAAAAACTGTTTTTT. It yields the protein CARGRGTNEKLFF.

This chain connects TRBV10-3 to TRBJ2-7; TRBD2 aligns across 13 bases. This CDR3 region has 16 residues. CDR1 ENHRY and CDR2 SYGVKD come from the germline V gene. Unmatched junction bases numbered 4, after V lost 3 bases and J lost 2 bases. This CDR3 reads CAISDSGLAGTYEQYF. CDR3 DNA sequence: TGTGCCATCAGTGACTCGGGACTAGCGGGAACCTACGAGCAGTACTTC.

The chain employs TRBV13 and TRBJ1-6; tentatively, D is TRBD1 (5 bases). The CDR3 is made up of 16 amino acids. Trimming stripped 5 bases from V and 8 bases from J, with 19 bases between. The germline gives CDR1 PRHDT, CDR2 FYEKMQ (reference sequence). The CDR3 here is CASSLLGGTRDSPLHF. In DNA form, the CDR3 reads TGTGCCAGCAGCCTCCTTGGGGGGACGAGAGATTCACCCCTCCACTTT.

This clone was counted once. V usage is TRBV30 and J usage is TRBJ2-5, with a possible D match to TRBD1 (6 bases). The CDR3 has 14 amino acids. V lost 3 bases and J 6 bases, leaving 17 bases between the germline ends. Germline assignment: CDR1 GTSNPN and CDR2 SVGIG (reference sequence). The CDR3 is CAWRPTGLVKTQYF. Here the CDR3 DNA reads TGTGCCTGGAGACCTACAGGGCTGGTGAAGACCCAGTACTTC. Supplemented by reference TRBV30 and TRBJ2-5, the full variable domain reads SQTIHQWPATLVQPVGSPLSLECTVEGTSNPNLYWYRQAAGRGLQLLFYSVGIGQISSEVPQNLSASRPQDRQFILSSKKLLLSDSGFYLCAWRPTGLVKTQYFGPGTRLLVL.